A selection of T cell receptor beta chains follows, all from one sample in a study of blood T cells in healthy people across ages. A single record per CDR3 protein comes from TCRdb applying MiXCR to the 5' RACE reads. This sample has roughly 700,000 distinct CDR3 sequences; 20% to 30% occur once, and the top ten carry around 9.2%. This sample also appeared in a second study, on T cells of mothers and their children.

Sequencing input: blood. The receptors come from a boy between 10 and 17 years old in good health. Both conserved end residues are part of each CDR3. The D gene is left open where the match is weak. Some rows mark clone size as missing; the rest say once, few, many or name a class of expanded clone.

d_call	v_call	cdr3_length	clone_size	j_call	cdr3_aa	cdr3_nt
TRBD1	TRBV7-9	16	few	TRBJ2-1	CASSERQGAFYNEQFF	TGTGCCAGCAGCGAAAGACAGGGGGCGTTCTACAATGAGCAGTTCTTC
.	TRBV9	16	few	TRBJ2-2	CASSLPGTRDNGELFF	TGTGCCAGCAGCTTACCGGGAACACGGGACAACGGGGAGCTGTTTTTT
.	TRBV11-2	12	.	TRBJ1-1	CASGISVTEAFF	TGTGCCAGCGGCATATCTGTGACTGAAGCTTTCTTT
.	TRBV5-6	16	few	TRBJ1-1	CASRHSPGRRDTEAFF	TGTGCCAGCAGGCACTCTCCTGGGCGGAGGGACACTGAAGCTTTCTTT
TRBD2	TRBV9	13	many	TRBJ2-1	CASSVGGGNEQFF	TGTGCCAGCAGCGTAGGGGGGGGTAATGAGCAGTTCTTC
TRBD1	TRBV5-5	15	.	TRBJ2-7	CASSGGTGRSLEQYF	TGTGCCAGCAGCGGCGGGACAGGGCGATCCCTCGAGCAGTACTTC
.	TRBV2	15	.	TRBJ2-5	CASRHRGGSQETQYF	TGTGCCAGCAGGCATAGGGGGGGGAGCCAAGAGACCCAGTACTTC
.	TRBV14	15	.	TRBJ1-2	CASSQEVTANYGYTF	TGTGCCAGCAGCCAAGAAGTGACAGCTAACTATGGCTACACCTTC
.	TRBV3-1	15	.	TRBJ2-1	CASSLPFSSYNEQFF	TGTGCCAGCAGCCTTCCCTTCAGCTCCTACAATGAGCAGTTCTTC
.	TRBV11-3	17	few	TRBJ1-4	CASSLDSRLWTNEKLFF	TGTGCCAGCAGCTTAGATTCCCGGTTGTGGACTAATGAAAAACTGTTTTTT
.	TRBV11-2	15	few	TRBJ1-4	CAKESRGVANEKLFF	TGTGCCAAAGAGAGCAGGGGTGTTGCTAATGAAAAACTGTTTTTT
.	TRBV20-1	11	.	TRBJ2-1	CSATDYNEQFF	TGCAGTGCTACGGACTACAATGAGCAGTTCTTC
.	TRBV6-5	15	.	TRBJ2-7	CASSYTNRVAYEQYF	TGTGCCAGCAGTTACACTAACAGGGTAGCATACGAGCAGTACTTC
.	TRBV9	17	.	TRBJ1-3	CASSVDSGSGAGNTIYF	TGTGCCAGCAGCGTAGACTCGGGGTCAGGGGCTGGAAACACCATATATTTT
.	TRBV12-3/TRBV12-4	13	.	TRBJ2-7	CASRPPGASEQYF	TGTGCCAGCAGACCTCCGGGGGCCAGCGAGCAGTACTTC
TRBD2	TRBV3-1	17	.	TRBJ2-6	CASSQGASGSERDVLTF	TGTGCCAGCAGCCAAGGGGCTAGCGGGAGCGAACGCGACGTCCTGACTTTC
TRBD2	TRBV10-3	15	.	TRBJ2-5	CAISGGTSGQETQYF	TGTGCCATCAGTGGGGGGACTAGCGGACAAGAGACCCAGTACTTC
TRBD2	TRBV29-1	14	few	TRBJ2-1	CSALSGLAGYEQFF	TGCAGCGCCCTGTCCGGACTAGCGGGATATGAGCAGTTCTTC
TRBD1	TRBV29-1	13	.	TRBJ2-7	CSVAPGQDYEQYF	TGCAGCGTTGCCCCGGGACAGGACTACGAGCAGTACTTC
.	TRBV5-1	17	.	TRBJ2-4	CASTLWGVDASKNIQYF	TGCGCCAGCACTCTCTGGGGGGTAGACGCATCCAAAAACATTCAGTACTTC
.	TRBV19	14	.	TRBJ1-1	CASKSQGEYTEAFF	TGTGCCAGTAAATCCCAGGGCGAATACACTGAAGCTTTCTTT
.	TRBV6-2/TRBV6-3	12	few	TRBJ2-5	CASRGGWETQYF	TGTGCCAGCAGGGGGGGTTGGGAGACCCAGTACTTC
TRBD2	TRBV9	15	.	TRBJ2-1	CASSESGSSYNEQFF	TGTGCCAGCAGCGAAAGCGGGAGCTCCTACAATGAGCAGTTCTTC
.	TRBV29-1	16	.	TRBJ1-2	CSVEGGAGDANYGYTF	TGCAGCGTTGAAGGCGGGGCAGGGGACGCTAACTATGGCTACACCTTC
.	TRBV28	16	.	TRBJ2-5	CASSPLSAGAIETQYF	TGTGCCAGCAGTCCTCTCTCCGCCGGGGCAATCGAGACCCAGTACTTC
TRBD2	TRBV2	15	many	TRBJ2-2	CASSAGRGLAGELFF	TGTGCCAGCAGTGCAGGGCGGGGGTTAGCCGGGGAGCTGTTTTTT
TRBD2	TRBV24-1	16	few	TRBJ2-1	CATSEALAGKMNEQFF	TGTGCCACCAGTGAAGCACTAGCGGGGAAGATGAATGAGCAGTTCTTC
.	TRBV5-1	14	few	TRBJ2-1	CASSRGSVANEQFF	TGCGCCAGCAGCCGGGGGTCTGTGGCCAATGAGCAGTTCTTC
.	TRBV5-8	15	.	TRBJ2-3	CASSLRLVSTDTQYF	TGTGCCAGCAGCTTGAGACTAGTCAGCACAGATACGCAGTATTTT
.	TRBV10-3	14	few	TRBJ2-7	CAISLDGPSYEQYF	TGTGCCATCAGTCTAGACGGGCCATCCTACGAGCAGTACTTC
.	TRBV4-3	14	.	TRBJ1-2	CASSQDRAGEGYTF	TGCGCCAGCAGCCAAGACAGGGCAGGGGAAGGCTACACCTTC
.	TRBV29-1	10	many	TRBJ2-5	CSVGRETQYF	TGCAGCGTGGGACGAGAGACCCAGTACTTC
TRBD2	TRBV20-1	14	few	TRBJ2-3	CSASLAGGTDTQYF	TGCAGTGCTTCCCTAGCGGGGGGCACAGATACGCAGTATTTT
TRBD2	TRBV2	17	.	TRBJ2-4	CASSEEREGRFKNIQYF	TGTGCCAGCAGTGAAGAACGGGAGGGCAGGTTTAAAAACATTCAGTACTTC
TRBD2	TRBV24-1	17	.	TRBJ2-1	CATSDFVSGSSYNEQFF	TGTGCCACCAGTGATTTCGTTAGCGGGAGCTCCTACAATGAGCAGTTCTTC
.	TRBV28	14	few	TRBJ1-6	CASSTPPLNSPLHF	TGTGCCAGCAGTACACCCCCGCTTAATTCACCCCTCCACTTT
.	TRBV7-9	12	.	TRBJ2-3	CASSEAYGTQYF	TGTGCCAGCAGCGAAGCATATGGTACGCAGTATTTT
TRBD2	TRBV27	16	few	TRBJ2-1	CASSFLAGGPNNEQFF	TGTGCCAGCAGTTTCCTAGCGGGAGGGCCAAATAATGAGCAGTTCTTC
TRBD1	TRBV29-1	15	.	TRBJ2-7	CSVELGDRSSYEQYF	TGCAGCGTTGAGTTGGGGGACAGGAGCTCCTACGAGCAGTACTTC
.	TRBV5-1	14	.	TRBJ1-4	CASSSYGREEKLFF	TGCGCCAGCAGCTCCTACGGACGCGAAGAAAAACTGTTTTTT
TRBD1	TRBV13	20	.	TRBJ2-5	CASSLIEYSRQGAEQETQYF	TGTGCCAGCAGCTTAATTGAGTACTCAAGACAGGGGGCTGAACAAGAGACCCAGTACTTC
.	TRBV12-3/TRBV12-4	17	.	TRBJ1-1	CASSFQVSLEENTEAFF	TGTGCCAGCAGTTTCCAAGTTAGTCTTGAGGAGAACACTGAAGCTTTCTTT
TRBD2	TRBV4-3	14	.	TRBJ2-2	CASSRGGVTGELFF	TGCGCCAGCAGCCGGGGAGGGGTCACCGGGGAGCTGTTTTTT
.	TRBV6-2/TRBV6-3	14	few	TRBJ2-1	CASSRLGSYNEQFF	TGTGCCAGCTCCAGGCTAGGATCCTACAATGAGCAGTTCTTC
TRBD2	TRBV29-1	14	few	TRBJ2-2	CSVVSGMGTGELFF	TGCAGCGTTGTCAGCGGGATGGGCACCGGGGAGCTGTTTTTT
.	TRBV7-9	15	.	TRBJ2-5	CASSTDRIGEETQYF	TGTGCCAGCAGCACAGACAGGATAGGCGAAGAGACCCAGTACTTC
TRBD1	TRBV29-1	14	.	TRBJ2-5	CSVGTGDSQPEGFF	TGCAGCGTTGGGACTGGGGACAGCCAACCCGAGGGGTTCTTC
TRBD2	TRBV4-2	18	few	TRBJ2-6	CASSRVGKGGLGANVLTF	TGTGCCAGCAGCCGGGTGGGTAAGGGAGGGCTTGGGGCCAACGTCCTGACTTTC
TRBD1	TRBV27	17	.	TRBJ1-4	CASSSLYGQARGEKLFF	TGTGCCAGCAGTTCGCTCTACGGACAGGCGAGAGGTGAAAAACTGTTTTTT
.	TRBV5-4	14	.	TRBJ2-1	CASSLEAGLNEQFF	TGTGCCAGCAGCTTGGAGGCAGGGCTGAATGAGCAGTTCTTC
TRBD2	TRBV20-1	15	.	TRBJ2-1	CSARDRLAGINEQFF	TGCAGTGCTAGAGATCGGCTAGCGGGGATCAATGAGCAGTTCTTC
.	TRBV10-3	14	once	TRBJ2-5	CTISESERPETQYF	TGTACCATCAGTGAGTCGGAGAGGCCCGAGACCCAGTACTTC
TRBD2	TRBV12-3/TRBV12-4	16	few	TRBJ2-1	CASSLLREIFYNEQFF	TGTGCCAGCAGTTTGTTGCGGGAGATCTTCTACAATGAGCAGTTCTTC
.	TRBV20-1	11	few	TRBJ2-1	CSARISDEQFF	TGCAGTGCTAGAATCAGCGATGAGCAGTTCTTC
.	TRBV4-3	15	few	TRBJ1-2	CASSQDWGVDYGYTF	TGCGCCAGCAGCCAAGATTGGGGGGTCGACTATGGCTACACCTTC
TRBD2	TRBV2	13	few	TRBJ2-5	CASSRGEKETQYF	TGTGCCAGCAGTCGGGGGGAGAAAGAGACCCAGTACTTC
.	TRBV2	14	few	TRBJ2-7	CASSPSLVSYEQYF	TGTGCCAGCAGCCCCAGCCTAGTCTCCTACGAGCAGTACTTC
.	TRBV5-6	15	few	TRBJ1-1	CASSFRVNRNTEAFF	TGTGCCAGCAGCTTCAGGGTCAACAGGAACACTGAAGCTTTCTTT
.	TRBV6-6	12	few	TRBJ2-7	CASSYSGHEQYF	TGTGCCAGCAGTTACTCGGGCCACGAGCAGTACTTC